This TCR beta chain was found in a study of control samples from healthy donors and cancer patients. Trimming shortened V by 0 bases and J by 8 bases, and 11 bases separated the two germline ends. Per the germline V gene, CDR1 is SGHRS and CDR2 is YFSETQ. The CDR3 loop spans 14 amino acids. Only in-frame clones appear in the TCRdb table, and some are missing; sequencing was by immunoSEQ multiplex PCR. This sample has roughly 120,000 clones; 88% occur once, and the top ten carry approximately 2.2%. Material: blood. The chain has TRBV5-1 and TRBJ2-2; the D is unclear. The receptor was derived from a woman between 65 and 79 years old in good health. In nucleotides, the CDR3 is TGCGCCAGCAGCTTGGTCTCCCCGCATGGGGAGCTGTTTTTT. This codes for CASSLVSPHGELFF.